This is a list of T cell receptor beta chains from one sample in a study of T-cell memory formation after mild COVID-19. MiXCR was run by TCRdb on the 5' RACE reads, yielding one entry per CDR3 protein. The sample records hundreds of thousands of distinct CDR3 sequences, 20% to 25% being singletons. Specimen: PBMCs or a T cell subset sorted from them (not recorded which). The receptors here all came from an adult woman who had mild COVID-19 (a few samples of this study predate the infection). Cell type and time point are not known. The CDR3 runs from the conserved cysteine through the conserved F or W. The order of the fields is CDR3 protein, CDR3 DNA, D gene, J gene, clone size, CDR3 length, V gene. A D gene is named only where the DNA matches it firmly. A row's size may be missing; if present it is once, few, many or a size class.

cdr3_aa: CASSSGTGRSYEQYF; cdr3_nt: TGTGCCAGCAGCTCTGGGACGGGTCGCTCCTACGAGCAGTACTTC; d_call: NA; j_call: TRBJ2-7; clone_size: NA; cdr3_length: 15; v_call: TRBV7-6
cdr3_aa: CASSLTAVPTDTQYF; cdr3_nt: TGTGCCAGCAGCTTAACCGCGGTCCCCACAGATACGCAGTATTTT; d_call: NA; j_call: TRBJ2-3; clone_size: few; cdr3_length: 15; v_call: TRBV7-2
cdr3_aa: CASSLPSGSPTDTQYF; cdr3_nt: TGCGCCAGCAGTCTTCCTAGCGGGAGCCCTACAGATACGCAGTATTTT; d_call: TRBD2; j_call: TRBJ2-3; clone_size: few; cdr3_length: 16; v_call: TRBV5-1
cdr3_aa: CASSVAVGTVQETQYF; cdr3_nt: TGTGCCAGCAGCGTAGCGGTCGGGACAGTCCAAGAGACCCAGTACTTC; d_call: TRBD1; j_call: TRBJ2-5; clone_size: NA; cdr3_length: 16; v_call: TRBV9
cdr3_aa: CASSQDWGGTEAFF; cdr3_nt: TGCGCCAGCAGCCAAGATTGGGGTGGCACTGAAGCTTTCTTT; d_call: NA; j_call: TRBJ1-1; clone_size: NA; cdr3_length: 14; v_call: TRBV4-1
cdr3_aa: CATGGGTRTSGRGYNEQFF; cdr3_nt: TGTGCCACCGGTGGAGGGACGAGGACTAGCGGGAGGGGTTACAATGAGCAGTTCTTC; d_call: TRBD2; j_call: TRBJ2-1; clone_size: NA; cdr3_length: 19; v_call: TRBV24-1
cdr3_aa: CASGGRGNEQFF; cdr3_nt: TGTGCCAGCGGCGGGAGGGGCAATGAGCAGTTCTTC; d_call: TRBD2; j_call: TRBJ2-1; clone_size: NA; cdr3_length: 12; v_call: TRBV6-5
cdr3_aa: CAWSPPSLPAIDTF; cdr3_nt: TGTGCCTGGAGTCCCCCATCACTCCCCGCGATAGACACCTTC; d_call: NA; j_call: TRBJ1-2; clone_size: NA; cdr3_length: 14; v_call: TRBV30
cdr3_aa: CARTGHQETQYF; cdr3_nt: TGTGCCAGAACTGGACACCAAGAGACCCAGTACTTC; d_call: NA; j_call: TRBJ2-5; clone_size: few; cdr3_length: 12; v_call: TRBV19
cdr3_aa: CATGTSGGNNEQFF; cdr3_nt: TGTGCCACCGGGACTAGCGGGGGCAACAATGAGCAGTTCTTC; d_call: TRBD2; j_call: TRBJ2-1; clone_size: many; cdr3_length: 14; v_call: TRBV10-3
cdr3_aa: CASSVEGQGYYTEAFF; cdr3_nt: TGCGCCAGCAGCGTTGAGGGACAGGGATACTACACTGAAGCTTTCTTT; d_call: TRBD1; j_call: TRBJ1-1; clone_size: NA; cdr3_length: 16; v_call: TRBV5-1
cdr3_aa: CASSGTSGRVEQFF; cdr3_nt: TGTGCCAGCAGTGGAACTAGCGGGAGGGTTGAGCAGTTCTTC; d_call: TRBD2; j_call: TRBJ2-1; clone_size: NA; cdr3_length: 14; v_call: TRBV2
cdr3_aa: CSAREGFFRTEAFF; cdr3_nt: TGCAGTGCTAGAGAGGGATTTTTCAGGACTGAAGCTTTCTTT; d_call: NA; j_call: TRBJ1-1; clone_size: few; cdr3_length: 14; v_call: TRBV20-1
cdr3_aa: CASAEDQSPPATQYF; cdr3_nt: TGCGCCAGCGCTGAAGACCAATCGCCTCCGGCTACGCAGTATTTT; d_call: NA; j_call: TRBJ2-3; clone_size: many; cdr3_length: 15; v_call: TRBV4-1
cdr3_aa: CASSLRTGTDTQYF; cdr3_nt: TGTGCCAGCAGCTTAAGGACGGGCACAGATACGCAGTATTTT; d_call: NA; j_call: TRBJ2-3; clone_size: few; cdr3_length: 14; v_call: TRBV7-2
cdr3_aa: CASSLTGVGGAETQYF; cdr3_nt: TGTGCCAGCAGCTTAACGGGGGTCGGGGGCGCAGAGACCCAGTACTTC; d_call: NA; j_call: TRBJ2-5; clone_size: few; cdr3_length: 16; v_call: TRBV7-3
cdr3_aa: CASSLEVAGIVEQYF; cdr3_nt: TGCGCCAGCAGCTTGGAGGTTGCGGGGATCGTCGAGCAGTACTTC; d_call: NA; j_call: TRBJ2-7; clone_size: NA; cdr3_length: 15; v_call: TRBV5-1
cdr3_aa: CASSSGQGGGNQPQHF; cdr3_nt: TGTGCCAGCAGCTCTGGACAGGGAGGTGGCAATCAGCCCCAGCATTTT; d_call: TRBD1; j_call: TRBJ1-5; clone_size: few; cdr3_length: 16; v_call: TRBV7-9
cdr3_aa: CASSQDWPGDEQYF; cdr3_nt: TGTGCCAGCAGCCAAGATTGGCCAGGGGACGAGCAGTACTTC; d_call: NA; j_call: TRBJ2-7; clone_size: NA; cdr3_length: 14; v_call: TRBV3-1
cdr3_aa: CAWSVSPVEETQYF; cdr3_nt: TGTGCCTGGAGTGTATCCCCGGTAGAAGAGACCCAGTACTTC; d_call: NA; j_call: TRBJ2-5; clone_size: few; cdr3_length: 14; v_call: TRBV30
cdr3_aa: CASRDRYTDTQYF; cdr3_nt: TGTGCCAGCCGGGACAGATACACAGATACGCAGTATTTT; d_call: TRBD1; j_call: TRBJ2-3; clone_size: many; cdr3_length: 13; v_call: TRBV7-9
cdr3_aa: CSVKRTRGPDTQYF; cdr3_nt: TGCAGCGTTAAAAGGACTAGGGGCCCAGATACGCAGTATTTT; d_call: TRBD2; j_call: TRBJ2-3; clone_size: few; cdr3_length: 14; v_call: TRBV29-1
cdr3_aa: CASSPDGIRGYTF; cdr3_nt: TGTGCCAGCTCACCGGACGGAATAAGGGGCTACACCTTC; d_call: NA; j_call: TRBJ1-2; clone_size: few; cdr3_length: 13; v_call: TRBV18
cdr3_aa: CSASLGQGRETQYF; cdr3_nt: TGCAGTGCTAGCCTCGGACAGGGTCGAGAGACCCAGTACTTC; d_call: TRBD1; j_call: TRBJ2-5; clone_size: NA; cdr3_length: 14; v_call: TRBV20-1
cdr3_aa: CASSLGSNLPETQYF; cdr3_nt: TGTGCCAGCAGCTTAGGATCAAACCTCCCAGAGACCCAGTACTTC; d_call: NA; j_call: TRBJ2-5; clone_size: NA; cdr3_length: 15; v_call: TRBV7-9
cdr3_aa: CASSFSGRFADTQYF; cdr3_nt: TGTGCCAGCAGTTTTAGCGGGAGATTCGCAGATACGCAGTATTTT; d_call: TRBD2; j_call: TRBJ2-3; clone_size: NA; cdr3_length: 15; v_call: TRBV2
cdr3_aa: CASSQVPLAEAFF; cdr3_nt: TGTGCCAGCAGCCAAGTTCCTCTCGCTGAAGCTTTCTTT; d_call: NA; j_call: TRBJ1-1; clone_size: NA; cdr3_length: 13; v_call: TRBV14
cdr3_aa: CATSRVREAFF; cdr3_nt: TGTGCCACCAGCCGAGTAAGGGAAGCTTTCTTT; d_call: NA; j_call: TRBJ1-1; clone_size: NA; cdr3_length: 11; v_call: TRBV15